The 26 T cell receptor beta chains listed next were all sequenced from one sample in a study of blood T cell repertoires in COVID-19. The method was immunoSEQ multiplex PCR; TCRdb's version includes in-frame clones alone and lacks a portion of them. The table includes a few hundred thousand clones, 70% to 90% detected once. The sequencing sample was made of peripheral blood. These receptors all stem from a man in his 60s with acute or convalescent COVID-19.

This rearrangement joins TRBV5-1 to TRBJ1-1; 8 bases map to TRBD1. Per germline, CDR1 SGHRS and CDR2 YFSETQ. The CDR3 totals 15 residues. J gave up 5 bases and V 0 bases, and 6 bases lay outside the gene matches. Here the CDR3 DNA reads TGCGCCAGCAGCTTGGATGGACAGGGTGGGACTGAAGCTTTCTTT. Translated, it gives CASSLDGQGGTEAFF.

This chain links TRBV5-1 with TRBJ2-1, with 10 bases fitting TRBD1. CDR1 is SGHRS, CDR2 YFSETQ, per germline. The CDR3 totals 15 residues. J lost 11 bases, V lost 4 bases, and 12 bases had no gene match. The CDR3 is CASSTGTGDSPQQFF. The CDR3 DNA follows: TGCGCCAGCAGCACAGGGACAGGGGACTCCCCCCAGCAGTTCTTC.

The rearrangement links TRBV5-1 to TRBJ1-1; D is unresolved. The CDR3 extends over 15 amino acids. Germline V gene data show CDR1 as SGHRS and CDR2 as YFSETQ. Trimming cost V 0 bases and J 2 bases, with 11 bases left between them. Here the CDR3 reads CASSLALLSNTEAFF. The CDR3 bases are TGCGCCAGCAGCTTGGCCCTCCTGTCCAACACTGAAGCTTTCTTT.

This chain uses TRBV7-9 with TRBJ1-2, with a tentative D call TRBD1 (6 bases). V gave up 2 bases and J gave up 3 bases, with 16 bases separating them. In germline, CDR1 is SEHNR, CDR2 FQNEAQ (reference sequence). This CDR3 has 16 residues. The CDR3 nucleotides are TGTGCCAGCAGCTTAAGTGTTCGGGGGGCGGACTATGGCTACACCTTC. Translating it yields CASSLSVRGADYGYTF.

This clone showed up just a few times. This CDR3 is also generated by other DNA sequences in the sample. The chain has TRBV20-1 and TRBJ1-2, with 9 bases fitting TRBD1. Germline CDR1 is DFQATT and CDR2 is SNEGSKA (reference sequence). The CDR3 has 11 residues. CDR3 in DNA: TGCAGCGCGGGACAGGGAGGAGGCTACACCTTC. Protein sequence: CSAGQGGGYTF.

This clone was seen once. The chain combines TRBV12-3 or TRBV12-4 with TRBJ1-2; perhaps TRBD1 as D (5 bases). This CDR3 contains 13 residues. V was cut by 6 bases and J by 4 bases, with 12 bases left in between. DNA for the CDR3: TGTGCCAGCAGACTCGGAGGGACCTATGGCTACACCTTC. Translated, it gives CASRLGGTYGYTF.

This clone was recorded only once. This chain connects TRBV15 to TRBJ2-1, with D hard to call. Trimming removed 0 bases at V and 0 bases at J, with 12 bases between. The CDR3 is 17 amino acids. Germline V gene data show CDR1 as LNHNV and CDR2 as YYDKDF (reference sequence). The CDR3 region has the DNA TGTGCCACCAGCAGAGATCCTACGAAAAGCTCCTACAATGAGCAGTTCTTC. The encoded protein is CATSRDPTKSSYNEQFF.

The chain carries TRBV28 and TRBJ1-1; weak D call: TRBD1 (6 bases). There are 16 residues in the CDR3. The germline V gene has CDR1 MDHEN and CDR2 SYDVKM. The ends were cut back, 3 bases at V and 1 base at J, with 15 bases in the middle. The CDR3 is CASSFPGGARNTEAFF. The CDR3, as DNA: TGTGCCAGCAGTTTTCCCGGGGGGGCGAGGAACACTGAAGCTTTCTTT.

The rearrangement uses TRBV10-3 and TRBJ2-3, with 8 positions matching TRBD2. Trimming cost V 4 bases and J 1 base; bases outside gene matches: 4. CDR1 and CDR2 from the germline V gene are ENHRY and SYGVKD. The CDR3 loop spans 15 amino acids. CDR3 coding DNA: TGTGCCATCAGTGGCGGGGGGCTTGGCACAGATACGCAGTATTTT. Translated: CAISGGGLGTDTQYF.

The V call is TRBV27, the J call TRBJ1-1; 10 positions agree with TRBD1. The CDR3 has 15 residues. V lost 7 bases and J lost 6; bases outside the gene matches: 11. From germline, CDR1 is MNHEY and CDR2 SMNVEV (reference sequence). CDR3 loop: CASNPRQGAGAEAFF. The CDR3 DNA reads TGTGCCAGCAACCCCCGACAGGGGGCAGGTGCTGAAGCTTTCTTT.

The V gene is TRBV7-3, the J gene TRBJ2-7, with 7 positions matching TRBD2. CDR1 SGHTA and CDR2 FQGTGA come from the germline V gene. The V segment lost 1 base and the J segment 0 bases; nucleotides outside the gene matches: 3. The CDR3 extends over 15 amino acids. CDR3 region: CASSLMAGDSYEQYF. The CDR3, as DNA: TGTGCCAGCAGCTTAATGGCGGGGGACTCCTACGAGCAGTACTTC.

The chain joins TRBV24-1 to TRBJ1-4; no clear D gene. The CDR3 is made up of 11 amino acids. Germline CDR1 KGHDR, CDR2 SFDVKD. Trimming shortened V by 6 bases and J by 8 bases, and 6 bases separated the two germline ends. CDR3 in DNA: TGTGCCACCAGTTCGTCGGAAAAACTGTTTTTT. Translated: CATSSSEKLFF.

This rearrangement joins TRBV7-9 to TRBJ2-3; D perhaps matches TRBD2 (7 bases). CDR1 and CDR2 (germline): SEHNR, FQNEAQ (reference sequence). CDR3 length equals 16 residues. The V end was cut by 5 bases, the J end by 0 bases, with 15 bases between. The CDR3 nucleotides are TGTGCCAGCAGCCGGGGCGGGGGCCGCAGCACAGATACGCAGTATTTT. This translates into CASSRGGGRSTDTQYF. Supplemented by reference TRBV7-9 and TRBJ2-3, the full variable domain reads DTGVSQNPRHKITKRGQNVTFRCDPISEHNRLYWYRQTLGQGPEFLTYFQNEAQLEKSRLLSDRFSAERPKGSFSTLEIQRTEQGDSAMYLCASSRGGGRSTDTQYFGPGTRLTVL.

The J gene is TRBJ2-5, the V gene TRBV7-6; D might be TRBD1 (7 bases). Trimming removed 4 bases at V and 9 bases at J, with 18 bases between. CDR1 SGHVS and CDR2 FNYEAQ come from the germline V gene. CDR3 size: 14 residues. This chain's CDR3 is CASSSGGSVRAQYF. DNA of the CDR3: TGTGCCAGCAGCTCAGGGGGGTCTGTTCGGGCCCAGTACTTC.

V usage is TRBV18 and J usage is TRBJ1-1; D not certain. The V gene lost 3 bases and the J gene lost 2 bases, with 19 bases spanning the gap. CDR1 is KGHSH and CDR2 is LQKENI in the germline V gene. CDR3 length equals 17 residues. The CDR3 bases are TGTGCCAGCTCACCGTACCCCCTTAGGGAGGTAAACACTGAAGCTTTCTTT. Translating gives CASSPYPLREVNTEAFF.

This chain connects TRBV19 to TRBJ2-7; 9 bases agree with TRBD1. The CDR3 runs to 14 residues. Germline values: CDR1 LNHDA, CDR2 SQIVND (reference sequence). Trimming cost V 5 bases and J 2 bases; bases outside gene matches: 4. The CDR3 DNA is TGTGCCAGTAGTCCGGGGACAGGGACCTACGAGCAGTACTTC. Translation: CASSPGTGTYEQYF.

The table lists this clone with a few counts. This rearrangement joins TRBV7-9 to TRBJ2-7, with D uncertain. Germline V gives CDR1 SEHNR, CDR2 FQNEAQ (reference sequence). The CDR3 contains 12 residues. The ends were cut back, 5 bases at V and 4 bases at J, with 9 bases in the middle. The CDR3 DNA reads TGTGCCAGCAGCCCCTACGGTTACGAGCAGTACTTC. It yields the protein CASSPYGYEQYF.

This clone has only one observation. This chain uses TRBV7-6 with TRBJ1-2; perhaps TRBD1 as D (6 bases). This CDR3 contains 13 residues. Germline V gene sequence: CDR1 SGHVS, CDR2 FNYEAQ. V dropped 6 bases and J dropped 7 bases, with 15 bases sitting between them. CDR3 nucleotide sequence: TGTGCCAGCAGTCTAGGGGGGGTTGGTGGCTACACCTTC. Amino acids: CASSLGGVGGYTF.

This clone appeared a few times. The chain couples TRBV6-5 to TRBJ1-1, with D tentatively TRBD1 (6 bases). V lost 0 bases to trimming and J lost 1 base, with 9 bases between them. This CDR3 has 15 amino acids. Germline CDR1 reads MNHEY; CDR2 reads SVGAGI. DNA for the CDR3: TGTGCCAGCAGTTACTCGGACAGAGGGAACACTGAAGCTTTCTTT. This codes for CASSYSDRGNTEAFF.

J is TRBJ1-4 and V is TRBV4-2, with D possibly matching TRBD1 (5 bases). Germline V gene data show CDR1 as LGHNA and CDR2 as YNFKEQ. This CDR3 contains 18 residues. Deletions cut 1 base from V and 10 bases from J, with 25 bases between. The CDR3 region has the DNA TGTGCCAGCAGCCAAGGTTCCCCCACCATTCAAGCGGGGCTAAAACTGTTTTTT. Protein sequence: CASSQGSPTIQAGLKLFF.

This sequence joins TRBV4-2 and TRBJ2-5; 7 bases are a match to TRBD2. Germline CDR1 is LGHNA and CDR2 is YNFKEQ. This CDR3 spans 17 amino acids. Unmatched junction bases numbered 8, after V lost 1 base and J lost 0 bases. The DNA of the CDR3 is TGTGCCAGCAGCCAAGCCTCCTCGCGGGGGTACCAAGAGACCCAGTACTTC. This translates into CASSQASSRGYQETQYF.

This sequence joins TRBV27 and TRBJ2-6; 7 nucleotides align to TRBD1. This CDR3 contains 16 residues. Germline CDR1 MNHEY, CDR2 SMNVEV (reference sequence). Unmatched junction bases numbered 1, after V lost 2 bases and J lost 0 bases. The CDR3 sequence is CASSLGQVSGANVLTF. DNA of the CDR3: TGTGCCAGCAGTTTAGGACAGGTCTCTGGGGCCAACGTCCTGACTTTC.

This clone was seen a handful of times. This chain joins TRBV28 and TRBJ2-4; 11 nucleotides match TRBD2. This CDR3 spans 16 amino acids. Germline V lookup: CDR1 MDHEN, CDR2 SYDVKM. The trim removed 6 bases at V and 0 bases at J, leaving 4 bases unmatched. CDR3 loop: CASRSSGGGAKNIQYF. The DNA for the CDR3 is TGTGCCAGCAGAAGTAGCGGGGGGGGAGCCAAAAACATTCAGTACTTC.

CDR3 sequence: CASSLVAGGPDTQYF. CDR3 DNA sequence: TGTGCCAGCAGCTTAGTAGCGGGGGGGCCGGATACGCAGTATTTT. The J gene is TRBJ2-3, the V gene TRBV11-3, with 11 bases aligning to TRBD2. Losses at the gene ends were 1 base for V and 6 bases for J; bases not matched to a gene: 3. The CDR3 length is 15 residues. The germline gives CDR1 SGHNT, CDR2 YENEEA.

This chain connects TRBV7-3 to TRBJ1-4; weak D call: TRBD1 (6 bases). The CDR3 sequence is 15 residues long. The germline CDR1 and CDR2 sequences are SGHTA and FQGTGA. V shed 1 base and J shed 3 bases, with 9 bases lying between them. For the CDR3, the DNA is TGTGCCAGCAGCTTAATCAGGGGCCCTAATGAAAAACTGTTTTTT. Translating gives CASSLIRGPNEKLFF.

The chain uses TRBV21-1 and TRBJ2-3; the table names TRBD1, a call not compared with the DNA. TRBV21-1 is deemed a pseudogene. CDR3 length equals 19 residues. The CDR3 nucleotides read TGTGCCAGCAGTACCCCGGAAGCCTCGGACACACGTAACACAGATACGCAGTATTTT. Protein sequence: CASSTPEASDTRNTDTQYF.